The 7 T cell receptor beta chains given below trace back to one sample, sequenced in a study of CD8+ T cells in alopecia areata. After isolation, RNA underwent reverse transcription to generate cDNA as the sequencing template. TCRdb's table, derived via immunoSEQ multiplex PCR, lists solely in-frame clones and lacks some. The sample lists more than 110,000 clones, around 60% occurring once. The source material was CD4+ T cells sorted from blood, sampled at week 0. All receptors come from a human donor with alopecia areata.

The chain couples TRBV5-8 to TRBJ2-1; no clear D. Germline CDR1 and CDR2: SGHTS and YDEGEE. The CDR3 is 14 amino acids. The V and J ends lost 5 bases and 3 bases respectively, with 12 bases between them. The CDR3 nucleotides are TGTGCCAGCAGAAGGCAGGTCGTCTACAATGAGCAGTTCTTC. Protein sequence: CASRRQVVYNEQFF.

This clone was detected only once. The chain carries TRBV6-1 and TRBJ2-4; the D gene is possibly TRBD1 (6 bases). CDR1 MNHNS and CDR2 SASEGT come from the germline V gene. The CDR3 spans 14 residues. Trimming shortened V by 2 bases and J by 8 bases, and 13 bases separated the two germline ends. The CDR3 region is CASSEQAGVDIQYF. The CDR3 coding sequence is TGTGCCAGCAGTGAACAGGCAGGGGTGGACATTCAGTACTTC.

The rearrangement uses TRBV6-1 and TRBJ1-2; 7 positions agree with TRBD1. The CDR3 is made up of 14 amino acids. Germline loops: CDR1 MNHNS, CDR2 SASEGT. Unmatched junction bases numbered 9, after V lost 3 bases and J lost 8 bases. Here the CDR3 DNA reads TGTGCCAGCAGTGAGGTGGAGGGGGCGCCCGGCTACACCTTC. Its translation is CASSEVEGAPGYTF.

The chain joins TRBV5-1 to TRBJ2-5; 9 nucleotides match TRBD1. CDR1 is SGHRS and CDR2 is YFSETQ in the germline V gene. The CDR3 is 15 amino acids. With 4 bases clipped from V and 4 bases from J, the junction kept 8 bases outside the gene matches. The DNA for the CDR3 is TGCGCCAGCAGCGAATCAACAGGGGGCCGAGAGACCCAGTACTTC. Translation: CASSESTGGRETQYF.

The chain carries TRBV11-3 and TRBJ2-3; TRBD2 agrees at 8 bases. J lost 3 bases, V lost 1 base, and 3 bases had no gene match. Looked up from germline, CDR1 is SGHNT and CDR2 is YENEEA. This CDR3 comprises 15 residues. Here the CDR3 reads CASSLVGGATDTQYF. The CDR3 coding sequence is TGTGCCAGCAGCTTAGTCGGGGGGGCTACAGATACGCAGTATTTT.

This rearrangement joins TRBV5-1 to TRBJ2-7; possibly TRBD1 for D (6 bases). The CDR3 consists of 15 residues. CDR1 and CDR2 (germline): SGHRS, YFSETQ. The V end lost 2 bases, the J end lost 3 bases, and 15 bases lay between the germline ends. In DNA, the CDR3 is TGCGCCAGCAGCTTTACAGGGCTGGGAGACTACGAGCAGTACTTC. Translation gives CASSFTGLGDYEQYF.

V is TRBV4-1 and J is TRBJ2-1; the match to TRBD1 covers 10 bases. The trim removed 8 bases at V and 6 bases at J, leaving 13 bases unmatched. The germline V gene encodes CDR1 MGHRA and CDR2 YSYEKL. The CDR3 consists of 16 residues. CDR3 DNA sequence: TGCGCCAGCTCATTTTCCGGGACAGGGGTCAGCAATGAGCAGTTCTTC. Its translation: CASSFSGTGVSNEQFF.